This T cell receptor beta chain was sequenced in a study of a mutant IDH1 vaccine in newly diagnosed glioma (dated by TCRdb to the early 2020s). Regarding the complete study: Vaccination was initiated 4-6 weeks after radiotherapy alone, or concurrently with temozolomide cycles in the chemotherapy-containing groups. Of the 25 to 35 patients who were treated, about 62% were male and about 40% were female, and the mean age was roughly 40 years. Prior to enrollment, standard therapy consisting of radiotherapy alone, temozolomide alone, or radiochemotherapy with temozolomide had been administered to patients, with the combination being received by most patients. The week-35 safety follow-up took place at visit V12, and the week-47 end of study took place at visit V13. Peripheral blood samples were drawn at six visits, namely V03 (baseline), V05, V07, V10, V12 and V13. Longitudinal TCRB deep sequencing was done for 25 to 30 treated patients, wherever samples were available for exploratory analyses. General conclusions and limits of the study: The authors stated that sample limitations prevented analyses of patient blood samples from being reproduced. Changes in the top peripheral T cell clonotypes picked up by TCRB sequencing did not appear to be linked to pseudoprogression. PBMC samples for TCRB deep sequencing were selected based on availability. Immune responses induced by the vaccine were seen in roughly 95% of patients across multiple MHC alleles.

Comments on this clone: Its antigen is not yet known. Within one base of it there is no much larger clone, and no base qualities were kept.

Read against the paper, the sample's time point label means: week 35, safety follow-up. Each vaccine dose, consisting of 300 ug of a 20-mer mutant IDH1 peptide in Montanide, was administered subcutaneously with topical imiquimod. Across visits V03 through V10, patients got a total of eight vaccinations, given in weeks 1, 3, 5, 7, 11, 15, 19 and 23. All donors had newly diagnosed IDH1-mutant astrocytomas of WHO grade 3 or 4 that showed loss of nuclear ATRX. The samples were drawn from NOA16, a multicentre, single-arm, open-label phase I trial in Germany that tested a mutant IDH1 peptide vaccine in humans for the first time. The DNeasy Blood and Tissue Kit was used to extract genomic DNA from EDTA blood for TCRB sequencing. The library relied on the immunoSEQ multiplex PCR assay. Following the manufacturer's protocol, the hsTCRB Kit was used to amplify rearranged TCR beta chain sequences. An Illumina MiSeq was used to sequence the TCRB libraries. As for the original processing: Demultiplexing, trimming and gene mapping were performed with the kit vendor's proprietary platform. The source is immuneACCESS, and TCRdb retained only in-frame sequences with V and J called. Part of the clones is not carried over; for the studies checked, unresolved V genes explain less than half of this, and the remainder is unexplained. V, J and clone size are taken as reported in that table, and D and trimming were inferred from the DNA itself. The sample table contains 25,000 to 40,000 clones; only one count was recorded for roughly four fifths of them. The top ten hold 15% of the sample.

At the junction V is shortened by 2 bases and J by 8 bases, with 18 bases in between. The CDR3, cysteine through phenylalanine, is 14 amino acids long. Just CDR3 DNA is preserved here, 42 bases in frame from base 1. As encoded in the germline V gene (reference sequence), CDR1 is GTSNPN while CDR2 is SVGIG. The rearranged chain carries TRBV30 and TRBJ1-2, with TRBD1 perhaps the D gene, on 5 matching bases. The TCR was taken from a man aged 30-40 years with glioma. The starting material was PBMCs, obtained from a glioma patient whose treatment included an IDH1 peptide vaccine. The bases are TGTGCCTGGAGTCCTACCCCCGGGACGAGGGGCTACACCTTC. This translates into CAWSPTPGTRGYTF.